This passage covers 29 T cell receptor beta chains from one sample sequenced in a study of blood T cell repertoires in COVID-19. Here immunoSEQ multiplex PCR was the method, and the copy in TCRdb shows in-frame clones only, minus some. Among 25,000 to 30,000 clones listed, approximately 88% were seen once. The sequenced material came from peripheral blood. The receptors were sampled from an elderly man with active COVID-19.

V usage is TRBV19 and J usage is TRBJ2-3, with D possibly matching TRBD2 (5 bases). From germline, CDR1 is LNHDA and CDR2 SQIVND (reference sequence). The V gene lost 6 bases and the J gene lost 4 bases, with 20 bases spanning the gap. The CDR3 runs to 16 residues. The CDR3 sequence: CASRSGEGRIPDTQYF. Here the CDR3 DNA reads TGTGCCAGTAGGTCTGGAGAGGGAAGAATTCCAGATACGCAGTATTTT.

V usage is TRBV5-1 and J usage is TRBJ1-1, with TRBD1 matching 9 bases. The CDR3 totals 14 residues. Germline V gene sequence: CDR1 SGHRS, CDR2 YFSETQ. V lost 4 bases and J lost 11; bases outside the gene matches: 12. In nucleotides, the CDR3 is TGCGCCAGCAGCCGCGCGACAGGGGGTCTTGAGGCTTTCTTT. Protein sequence: CASSRATGGLEAFF.

This chain uses TRBV21-1 with TRBJ1-3. TRBV21-1 is given as a pseudogene. The CDR3 is 17 residues long. The CDR3 DNA follows: TGTGCCAGCAGCAACCCTGGAGGGAACCTCTCTGGAAACACCATATATTTT. Its protein is CASSNPGGNLSGNTIYF.

This sequence joins TRBV4-2 and TRBJ2-2; no firm D call. In germline, CDR1 is LGHNA, CDR2 YNFKEQ. This CDR3 has 13 residues. V gave up 0 bases and J gave up 7 bases, with 6 bases separating them. As DNA, the CDR3 is TGTGCCAGCAGCCAAGATCGTAGCGGGGAGCTGTTTTTT. As protein: CASSQDRSGELFF.

This clone showed up just once. CDR3 residues: CASIAGRNTEAFF. The CDR3 DNA reads as TGTGCCAGCATCGCCGGGAGGAACACTGAAGCTTTCTTT. The genes are TRBV27 and TRBJ1-1; D is unclear. The CDR3 is 13 amino acids. Germline CDR1 reads MNHEY; CDR2 reads SMNVEV (reference sequence). V dropped 7 bases and J dropped 1 base, with 10 bases sitting between them.

In nucleotides, the CDR3 is TGTGCCAGTAGTATATCGGGGGGGAATCAGCCCCAGCATTTT. This gives the protein CASSISGGNQPQHF. The J gene is TRBJ1-5, the V gene TRBV19; perhaps TRBD1 as D (5 bases). Germline V gives CDR1 LNHDA, CDR2 SQIVND (reference sequence). The germline V and J ends were trimmed by 2 bases and 4 bases, with 9 bases remaining between them. This CDR3 spans 14 amino acids.

The chain has TRBV19 and TRBJ2-1, with D unclear. Trimming cost V 9 bases and J 7 bases, with 10 bases left between them. The CDR3 has 11 residues. Per the germline V gene, CDR1 is LNHDA and CDR2 is SQIVND (reference sequence). The CDR3 bases are TGTGCCAGCAGCGATTCAAATGAGCAGTTCTTC. Encoded protein: CASSDSNEQFF. Combining the CDR3 with reference TRBV19 and TRBJ2-1 gives the whole variable domain DGGITQSPKYLFRKEGQNVTLSCEQNLNHDAMYWYRQDPGQGLRLIYYSQIVNDFQKGDIAEGYSVSREKKESFPLTVTSAQKNPTAFYLCASSDSNEQFFGPGTRLTVL.

This clone has just one count. The V call is TRBV6-5, the J call TRBJ1-6; D is perhaps TRBD1 (5 bases). The CDR3 loop spans 14 amino acids. Trimming took 6 bases from V and 6 from J, leaving 12 bases between them. The germline CDR1 and CDR2 sequences are MNHEY and SVGAGI. CDR3 coding DNA: TGTGCCAGCAGGGACATCGCGGCTAATTCACCCCTCCACTTT. This gives the protein CASRDIAANSPLHF.

The chain combines TRBV3-1 (or the pseudogene TRBV3-2) with TRBJ2-5; 11 bases line up with TRBD2. The V gene's germline CDR1 is LGHDT and CDR2 YNNKEL (reference sequence). The V gene end was trimmed by 5 bases and the J gene end by 2 bases; junction bases not matched to a gene: 4. The CDR3 is 15 residues long. DNA of the CDR3: TGTGCCAGCAGCAAGGGACTAGCGGTACAAGAGACCCAGTACTTC. It codes for CASSKGLAVQETQYF.

In DNA form, the CDR3 reads TGTGCCAGCAGTCCAAAGGGAGGGTTTGGCAATCAGCCCCAGCATTTT. Translation gives CASSPKGGFGNQPQHF. This chain joins TRBV27 and TRBJ1-5; D remains unclear. CDR1 is MNHEY, CDR2 SMNVEV, per germline (reference sequence). The CDR3 covers 16 residues. Trimming stripped 5 bases from V and 2 bases from J, with 16 bases between.

The chain links TRBV27 to TRBJ2-5; D is uncertain. Trimming took 8 bases from V and 5 from J, leaving 15 bases between them. The germline V gene has CDR1 MNHEY and CDR2 SMNVEV (reference sequence). The CDR3 totals 13 residues. This CDR3 reads CASGLRLWETQYF. CDR3 in DNA: TGTGCCAGCGGGCTTAGGCTGTGGGAGACCCAGTACTTC.

The CDR3 sequence is CASSGNRVVQETQYF. The CDR3 DNA reads TGCGCCAGCAGCGGCAACAGGGTTGTGCAAGAGACCCAGTACTTC. The chain recombines TRBV5-1 with TRBJ2-5, with a tentative D call TRBD1 (6 bases). Trimming removed 4 bases from V and 2 bases from J, with 15 bases in between. The CDR3 totals 15 residues. Per the germline V gene, CDR1 is SGHRS and CDR2 is YFSETQ.

The rearrangement uses TRBV3-1 (or the pseudogene TRBV3-2) and TRBJ2-1, with D possibly TRBD2 on 5 matching bases. Trimming pared 4 bases from V and 6 bases from J, leaving 10 bases between. This CDR3 has 13 amino acids. Germline V gene lookup returns CDR1 LGHDT and CDR2 YNNKEL (reference sequence). CDR3 loop: CASSPREINEQFF. CDR3 sequence (DNA): TGTGCCAGCAGCCCTAGGGAGATCAATGAGCAGTTCTTC.

V gene TRBV4-1 combines with J gene TRBJ1-1; a possible D gene is TRBD1 (6 bases). V was shortened by 0 bases and J by 4 bases, with 12 bases between the two germline ends. The CDR3 covers 15 residues. Germline V CDR1 and CDR2: MGHRA, YSYEKL. The CDR3: CASSQDEGGGTEAFF. The DNA of the CDR3 is TGCGCCAGCAGCCAAGATGAGGGGGGGGGCACTGAAGCTTTCTTT.

V gene TRBV20-1 combines with J gene TRBJ2-1; D might be TRBD2 (5 bases). V was clipped by 3 bases and J by 5 bases, with 5 bases between them. CDR1 and CDR2 from the germline V gene are DFQATT and SNEGSKA (reference sequence). The CDR3 length is 11 residues. The CDR3 is CSARRDNEQFF. The CDR3 coding sequence is TGCAGTGCTAGGAGGGACAATGAGCAGTTCTTC.

The V call is TRBV7-2, the J call TRBJ2-7; 7 bases align to TRBD2. The J segment lost 3 bases and the V segment lost 4 bases, leaving 6 bases of the junction unmatched. CDR3 length: 14 amino acids. Per germline, CDR1 SGHTA and CDR2 FQGNSA. The CDR3 loop reads CASSSRGLNYEQYF. The CDR3 DNA reads TGTGCCAGCAGCTCCCGGGGACTAAACTACGAGCAGTACTTC.

The chain couples TRBV7-2 to TRBJ2-2, with 10 bases aligning to TRBD2. The CDR3 consists of 17 residues. V trimming: 5 bases; J trimming: 4 bases; junction bases outside the gene matches: 10. CDR1 and CDR2 from the germline V gene are SGHTA and FQGNSA. The CDR3 region is CASSLRAGGQGTGELFF. The CDR3 DNA is TGTGCCAGCAGCCTCCGAGCGGGGGGGCAGGGCACCGGGGAGCTGTTTTTT.

The chain employs TRBV6-1 and TRBJ2-7, with D possibly matching TRBD1 (6 bases). The CDR3 length is 15 residues. Trimming shortened V by 5 bases and J by 0 bases, and 14 bases separated the two germline ends. Germline V CDR1 and CDR2: MNHNS, SASEGT. CDR3 coding DNA: TGTGCCAGCAGTACCGGACAGAGACTCTCCTACGAGCAGTACTTC. Translation: CASSTGQRLSYEQYF.

A few counts support this clone. This chain connects TRBV5-4 to TRBJ2-2; D is possibly TRBD2 (6 bases). The CDR3 spans 15 residues. From germline, CDR1 is SGHNT and CDR2 YYREEE (reference sequence). The CDR3 region has the DNA TGTGCAACCTCGGAGGGAAAAGCGTTTGCCGGGGAGCTGTTTTTT. Amino acids: CATSEGKAFAGELFF. The full variable domain, completed using reference TRBV5-4 and TRBJ2-2, is ETGVTQSPTHLIKTRGQQVTLRCSSQSGHNTVSWYQQALGQGPQFIFQYYREEENGRGNFPPRFSGLQFPNYSSELNVNALELDDSALYLCATSEGKAFAGELFFGEGSRLTVL.

The chain uses TRBV2 and TRBJ2-3; D possibly corresponds to TRBD1 (6 bases). The CDR3 extends over 15 amino acids. With 6 bases removed from V and 0 bases from J, the gap between germline ends came to 13 bases. The germline CDR1 and CDR2 sequences are SNHLY and FYNNEI. CDR3 sequence (DNA): TGTGCCAGCAGGAACAGGGACCTTAGCACAGATACGCAGTATTTT. Translated: CASRNRDLSTDTQYF.

The rearrangement links TRBV6-1 to TRBJ1-2, with D hard to call. The germline gives CDR1 MNHNS, CDR2 SASEGT. With 2 bases removed from V and 5 bases from J, the gap between germline ends came to 9 bases. The CDR3 spans 13 residues. The CDR3 DNA follows: TGTGCCAGCAGTGAAAACAACCGATATGGCTACACCTTC. Its protein product is CASSENNRYGYTF.

This clone occurred once. The CDR3 protein is CASSLQGNTEAFF. The CDR3 coding sequence is TGTGCCAGCAGCTTACAGGGTAACACTGAAGCTTTCTTT. The rearrangement joins TRBV7-9 to TRBJ1-1; maybe TRBD1 (5 bases). V lost 2 bases to trimming and J lost 2 bases, with 6 bases between them. This CDR3 has 13 residues. CDR1 SEHNR and CDR2 FQNEAQ come from the germline V gene (reference sequence).

This chain links TRBV25-1 with TRBJ2-3; the D gene is possibly TRBD1 (5 bases). The V end was cut by 7 bases, the J end by 3 bases, with 14 bases between. The CDR3 sequence is 14 residues long. Germline V gene data show CDR1 as MGHDK and CDR2 as SYGVNS. CDR3 loop: CASKGQVVTDTQYF. The CDR3 coding sequence is TGTGCCAGCAAGGGGCAGGTGGTAACAGATACGCAGTATTTT. The full variable domain, its missing parts supplied by reference TRBV25-1 and TRBJ2-3, is EADIYQTPRYLVIGTGKKITLECSQTMGHDKMYWYQQDPGMELHLIHYSYGVNSTEKGDLSSESTVSRIRTEHFPLTLESARPSHTSQYLCASKGQVVTDTQYFGPGTRLTVL.

The chain recombines TRBV6-6 with TRBJ2-7; 12 nucleotides match TRBD2. CDR1 and CDR2 (germline): MNHNY, SVGAGI (reference sequence). CDR3 length: 16 residues. Losses at the gene ends were 5 bases for V and 4 bases for J; bases not matched to a gene: 9. This CDR3 reads CASSSGTSGRTYEQYF. The CDR3 DNA sequence: TGTGCCAGCAGTAGCGGGACTAGCGGGCGCACGTACGAGCAGTACTTC.

The chain employs TRBV19 and TRBJ2-2, with 12 bases fitting TRBD1. This CDR3 is built from 20 residues. Per germline, CDR1 LNHDA and CDR2 SQIVND (reference sequence). V lost 6 bases to trimming and J lost 5 bases; unmatched junction nucleotides: 19. CDR3 residues: CASRKPILTGQGARTGELFF. The CDR3 region has the DNA TGTGCCAGTAGAAAACCCATACTAACGGGACAGGGGGCTCGAACCGGGGAGCTGTTTTTT.

This clone was recorded once. The rearrangement uses TRBV7-3 and TRBJ2-5; D may be TRBD1 (6 bases). Germline CDR1 reads SGHTA; CDR2 reads FQGTGA. CDR3 length: 13 amino acids. V shed 5 bases and J shed 3 bases, with 10 bases lying between them. The CDR3 loop reads CASSPGTKETQYF. CDR3 DNA: TGTGCCAGCAGCCCCGGGACAAAAGAGACCCAGTACTTC.

This clone was observed a handful of times. J is TRBJ2-3 and V is TRBV5-6; 8 nucleotides align to TRBD2. Unmatched junction bases numbered 11, after V lost 3 bases and J lost 8 bases. Per the germline V gene, CDR1 is SGHDT and CDR2 is YYEEEE. This CDR3 is built from 15 residues. The CDR3 DNA is TGTGCCAGCAGCTCCTTTAGCGGGGTAAGGGCTACGCAGTATTTT. Translating gives CASSSFSGVRATQYF.

The chain recombines TRBV2 with TRBJ2-7; D possibly corresponds to TRBD2 (5 bases). The V gene lost 5 bases and the J gene lost 7 bases, with 15 bases spanning the gap. Germline-derived CDR1 and CDR2 are SNHLY and FYNNEI. This CDR3 is 13 amino acids long. The CDR3: CASSFGVSFEQYF. The CDR3 DNA follows: TGTGCCAGCAGTTTCGGGGTTTCCTTTGAGCAGTACTTC.

The V call is TRBV11-3, the J call TRBJ2-7; 11 nucleotides align to TRBD1. CDR1 SGHNT and CDR2 YENEEA come from the germline V gene. Germline trimming cut 6 bases from V and 4 bases from J; bases unmatched to any gene: 8. The CDR3 covers 15 residues. For the CDR3, the DNA is TGTGCCAGCAGGAGACCCGGGACAGGGGGTTACGAGCAGTACTTC. Protein: CASRRPGTGGYEQYF.